Shown below are 3 T cell receptor beta chains from a single sample sequenced in a study of spatial heterogeneity in lung cancer. Time point: blood at routine non-recurrence follow-up after resection. Sequencing of whole RNA from tumor, nontumor lung or frozen PBMC involved no sorting. MiXCR was run by TCRdb on the 5' RACE reads, yielding one entry per CDR3 protein. The sample has approximately 27,000 distinct CDR3 sequences, 5% to 6% seen once. The sequencing used PBMCs, collected at follow-up. These receptors were obtained from a male donor with early-stage non-small cell lung cancer.

The V and J genes are TRBV11-3 and TRBJ1-4; D unresolved. The CDR3 consists of 13 residues. Germline-derived CDR1 and CDR2 are SGHNT and YENEEA. Trimming stripped 1 base from V and 8 bases from J, with 8 bases between. The DNA of the CDR3 is TGTGCCAGCAGCTTAGGGAGGGCCGAAAAACTGTTTTTT. Translation: CASSLGRAEKLFF. Drawing the rest from reference TRBV11-3 and TRBJ1-4, the complete variable domain is EAGVVQSPRYKIIEKKQPVAFWCNPISGHNTLYWYLQNLGQGPELLIRYENEEAVDDSQLPKDRFSAERLKGVDSTLKIQPAELGDSAVYLCASSLGRAEKLFFGSGTQLSVL.

This clonotype was observed many times. The J gene is TRBJ2-5, the V gene TRBV5-4, with D perhaps matching TRBD1 (5 bases). This CDR3 spans 16 amino acids. Germline V gives CDR1 SGHNT, CDR2 YYREEE (reference sequence). Trimming shortened V by 0 bases and J by 1 base, and 13 bases separated the two germline ends. The CDR3 spells CASSLGGSSGQETQYF. In nucleotides, the CDR3 is TGTGCCAGCAGCTTGGGGGGCTCCTCTGGCCAAGAGACCCAGTACTTC.

In this sample, this clonotype turned up many times. The rearrangement uses TRBV18 and TRBJ1-5; TRBD1 aligns across 7 bases. CDR1 is KGHSH and CDR2 is LQKENI in the germline V gene. V shed 4 bases, J shed 4 bases, and the junction held 7 bases outside the gene matches. The CDR3 loop spans 15 amino acids. In DNA form, the CDR3 reads TGTGCCAGCTCACAAGGGGACAGTCGGAATCAGCCCCAGCATTTT. As protein: CASSQGDSRNQPQHF.